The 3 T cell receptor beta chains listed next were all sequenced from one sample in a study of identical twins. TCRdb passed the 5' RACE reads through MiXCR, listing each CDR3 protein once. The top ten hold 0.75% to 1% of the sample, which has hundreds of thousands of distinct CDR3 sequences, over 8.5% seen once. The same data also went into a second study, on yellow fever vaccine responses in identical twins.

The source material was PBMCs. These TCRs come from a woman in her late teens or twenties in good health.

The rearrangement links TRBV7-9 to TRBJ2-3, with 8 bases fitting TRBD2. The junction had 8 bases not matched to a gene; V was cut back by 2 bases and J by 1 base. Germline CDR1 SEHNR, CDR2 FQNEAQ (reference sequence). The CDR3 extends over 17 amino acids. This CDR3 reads CASSLSGLGLGTDTQYF. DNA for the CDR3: TGTGCCAGCAGCTTAAGTGGATTGGGACTAGGCACAGATACGCAGTATTTT.

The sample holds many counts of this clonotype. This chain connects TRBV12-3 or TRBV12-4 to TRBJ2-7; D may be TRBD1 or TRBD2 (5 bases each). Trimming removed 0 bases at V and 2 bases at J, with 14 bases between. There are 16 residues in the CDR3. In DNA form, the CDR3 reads TGTGCCAGCAGTTTAGCCCTTGCCGGGACCACCTACGAGCAGTACTTC. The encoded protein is CASSLALAGTTYEQYF.

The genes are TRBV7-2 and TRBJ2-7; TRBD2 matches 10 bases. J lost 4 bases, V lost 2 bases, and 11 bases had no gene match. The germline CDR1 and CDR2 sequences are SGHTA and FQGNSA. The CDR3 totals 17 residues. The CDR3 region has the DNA TGTGCCAGCAGCTTAACAGCTAGCGGGAGTGGTTTATACGAGCAGTACTTC. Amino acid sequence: CASSLTASGSGLYEQYF.